This T cell receptor beta chain is from a study of T cell responses to AZD1222 COVID-19 vaccine. Here immunoSEQ multiplex PCR was the method, and the copy in TCRdb shows in-frame clones only, minus some. In the table there are some 82,000 clones, 85% to 90% of which are singletons. Regarding this clone: Its matching antigen is unknown.

Study-wide results and limits: Spike-wide coverage was observed for vaccine-associated CD4 TCRs, with dominant responses at 160-218 and 743-854.

Trimming removed 8 bases at V and 4 bases at J, with 8 bases between. The CDR3 sequence is 11 residues long. The germline V gene has CDR1 MGHRA and CDR2 YSYEKL. The chain couples TRBV4-1 to TRBJ1-2; D possibly corresponds to TRBD1 (5 bases). The TCR comes from an adult in good health. The material was peripheral blood, obtained on day 0 of AZD1222 vaccination. CDR3 loop: CASGGSYGYTF. In DNA, the CDR3 is TGCGCCAGCGGGGGAAGCTATGGCTACACCTTC.